The 29 T cell receptor beta chains below all came from one sample that was sequenced in a study of blood T cell repertoires in COVID-19. The table came from immunoSEQ multiplex PCR; TCRdb's copy has only in-frame clones and leaves some out. The sample yields approximately 45,000 clones, approximately 90% seen once. Sequenced: peripheral blood. These receptors were collected from a man aged 35 to 55 with COVID-19, enrolled during active disease.

This clone was picked up a small number of times. This rearrangement joins TRBV18 to TRBJ1-2; D may be TRBD1 (6 bases). The V end was cut by 2 bases, the J end by 5 bases, with 9 bases between. This CDR3 has 13 residues. In germline, CDR1 is KGHSH, CDR2 LQKENI. The CDR3 here is CASSPSDRYGYTF. In DNA, the CDR3 is TGTGCCAGCTCACCATCGGACAGATATGGCTACACCTTC. The variable domain in full, with the rest retrieved from reference TRBV18 and TRBJ1-2, is NAGVMQNPRHLVRRRGQEARLRCSPMKGHSHVYWYRQLPEEGLKFMVYLQKENIIDESGMPKERFSAEFPKEGPSILRIQQVVRGDSAAYFCASSPSDRYGYTFGSGTRLTVV.

The chain couples TRBV5-8 to TRBJ1-2, with unresolved D. V lost 2 bases, J lost 5 bases, and 13 bases lay in between. Looked up from germline, CDR1 is SGHTS and CDR2 is YDEGEE. The CDR3 consists of 14 residues. CDR3 region: CASSFSPGSYGYTF. The CDR3 nucleotides read TGTGCCAGCAGCTTTTCACCGGGAAGTTATGGCTACACCTTC.

The genes are TRBV9 and TRBJ1-1, with 10 bases aligning to TRBD1. J lost 1 base, V lost 3 bases, and 21 bases had no gene match. CDR3 length: 21 amino acids. Germline values: CDR1 SGDLS, CDR2 YYNGEE. Here the CDR3 reads CASSEGSLGGQGILPNTEAFF. The CDR3 DNA sequence: TGTGCCAGCAGCGAAGGCTCCCTGGGGGGACAGGGGATCTTACCGAACACTGAAGCTTTCTTT.

The chain has TRBV5-1 and TRBJ1-2; D is ambiguous. The CDR3 has 15 residues. Trimming removed 0 bases at V and 0 bases at J, with 9 bases between. CDR1 SGHRS and CDR2 YFSETQ come from the germline V gene. In DNA, the CDR3 is TGCGCCAGCAGCTTGGGAGGGTCAGCTAACTATGGCTACACCTTC. Amino acids: CASSLGGSANYGYTF.

In its sample, this clone was seen once. The chain employs TRBV27 and TRBJ2-5; 12 nucleotides line up with TRBD2. The CDR3 consists of 16 residues. In germline, CDR1 is MNHEY, CDR2 SMNVEV (reference sequence). The trim removed 4 bases at V and 4 bases at J, leaving 7 bases unmatched. CDR3 protein: CASSSRRLAGVETQYF. CDR3 sequence (DNA): TGTGCCAGCAGTTCCAGGAGACTAGCGGGAGTAGAGACCCAGTACTTC.

The V and J genes are TRBV6-5 and TRBJ2-7; D uncertain. The CDR3 extends over 12 amino acids. Trimming stripped 6 bases from V and 4 bases from J, with 10 bases between. Germline loops: CDR1 MNHEY, CDR2 SVGAGI. The CDR3, as DNA: TGTGCCAGCAGCCTAGAGCGATACGAGCAGTACTTC. Protein sequence: CASSLERYEQYF.

In its sample, this clone was seen once. This chain uses TRBV4-1 with TRBJ2-2; possibly TRBD2 for D (6 bases). V lost 0 bases to trimming and J lost 0 bases, with 8 bases between them. The CDR3 runs 16 residues. Germline V lookup: CDR1 MGHRA, CDR2 YSYEKL. Here the CDR3 DNA reads TGCGCCAGCAGCCAAGACGGGAGTGCGAACACCGGGGAGCTGTTTTTT. This translates into CASSQDGSANTGELFF.

The chain links TRBV5-6 to TRBJ2-1; TRBD1 aligns across 7 bases. The CDR3 spans 15 residues. CDR1 is SGHDT and CDR2 is YYEEEE in the germline V gene. J gave up 6 bases and V 0 bases, and 6 bases lay outside the gene matches. In DNA, the CDR3 is TGTGCCAGCAGCTTGGCGGGACAGTACCCCAATGAGCAGTTCTTC. Its translation is CASSLAGQYPNEQFF.

The V call is TRBV5-4, the J call TRBJ2-1; 7 bases fit TRBD1. The CDR3 loop spans 17 amino acids. Germline trimming cut 0 bases from V and 8 bases from J; bases unmatched to any gene: 14. The V gene's germline CDR1 is SGHNT and CDR2 YYREEE (reference sequence). The CDR3 nucleotides are TGTGCCAGCAGCTTGGCTGTTGGAGAGGGGGCCCCCTATGAGCAGTTCTTC. Translation gives CASSLAVGEGAPYEQFF.

This rearrangement joins TRBV28 to TRBJ2-2, with 11 bases lining up with TRBD1. Trimming cost V 2 bases and J 5 bases; bases outside gene matches: 1. Looked up from germline, CDR1 is MDHEN and CDR2 is SYDVKM. This CDR3 region has 15 residues. CDR3 nucleotide sequence: TGTGCCAGCAGTTTAGGGGACAGGGGGACCGGGGAGCTGTTTTTT. It is translated as CASSLGDRGTGELFF.

The V and J genes are TRBV4-1 and TRBJ2-3; TRBD2 matches at 8 bases. Trimming cost V 1 base and J 0 bases; bases outside gene matches: 6. The CDR3 runs 17 residues. Germline values: CDR1 MGHRA, CDR2 YSYEKL. The DNA of the CDR3 is TGCGCCAGCAGCCAAGCGGGGGGGCGATATAGCACAGATACGCAGTATTTT. It specifies CASSQAGGRYSTDTQYF.

V gene TRBV11-3 combines with J gene TRBJ1-6, with 7 bases lining up with TRBD1. With 4 bases clipped from V and 4 bases from J, the junction kept 7 bases outside the gene matches. Germline lookup yields CDR1 SGHNT and CDR2 YENEEA. The length of the CDR3 is 16 residues. The CDR3 coding sequence is TGTGCCAGCAGCTATTCGGACAGGACGTATAATTCACCCCTCCACTTT. It translates to CASSYSDRTYNSPLHF.

This clone was seen only once. The chain uses TRBV2 and TRBJ1-1; tentative D call: TRBD1 (5 bases). The CDR3 covers 12 residues. V was clipped by 3 bases and J by 7 bases, with 9 bases between them. Germline-derived CDR1 and CDR2 are SNHLY and FYNNEI. CDR3 amino acids: CASSDGGVEAFF. CDR3 bases: TGTGCCAGCAGTGATGGGGGGGTTGAAGCTTTCTTT.

This clone was seen a few times. The V gene is TRBV5-6, the J gene TRBJ2-3; 7 positions match TRBD2. The length of the CDR3 is 14 residues. Per germline, CDR1 SGHDT and CDR2 YYEEEE. After removal of 4 bases from V and 6 bases from J, the junction contained 8 bases not matched to a gene. CDR3: CASSGGLGLDTQYF. DNA for the CDR3: TGTGCCAGCAGCGGAGGACTAGGGTTGGATACGCAGTATTTT. The full variable domain, rest sourced from reference TRBV5-6 and TRBJ2-3, is DAGVTQSPTHLIKTRGQQVTLRCSPKSGHDTVSWYQQALGQGPQFIFQYYEEEERQRGNFPDRFSGHQFPNYSSELNVNALLLGDSALYLCASSGGLGLDTQYFGPGTRLTVL.

The chain recombines TRBV5-1 with TRBJ2-7, with 12 positions matching TRBD2. Per the germline V gene, CDR1 is SGHRS and CDR2 is YFSETQ. The CDR3 loop spans 17 amino acids. V lost 0 bases to trimming and J lost 0 bases; unmatched junction nucleotides: 4. CDR3 protein: CASSLGLAGDSSYEQYF. CDR3 DNA: TGCGCCAGCAGCTTGGGACTAGCGGGGGATAGCTCCTACGAGCAGTACTTC.

The sample holds a few counts of this clone. The chain joins TRBV7-6 to TRBJ2-7; TRBD1 might be the D (6 bases). CDR3 size: 17 residues. The germline gives CDR1 SGHVS, CDR2 FNYEAQ. The V end was cut by 4 bases, the J end by 0 bases, with 19 bases between. CDR3 residues: CASSSSSARQDSYEQYF. DNA of the CDR3: TGTGCCAGCAGCTCCAGCTCCGCGAGACAGGACTCCTACGAGCAGTACTTC. Combining the CDR3 with reference TRBV7-6 and TRBJ2-7 gives the whole variable domain GAGVSQSPRYKVTKRGQDVALRCDPISGHVSLYWYRQALGQGPEFLTYFNYEAQQDKSGLPNDRFSAERPEGSISTLTIQRTEQRDSAMYRCASSSSSARQDSYEQYFGPGTRLTVT.

The chain employs TRBV12-3 or TRBV12-4 and TRBJ2-1; a weak D match, TRBD1 (5 bases). Deletions cut 8 bases from V and 10 bases from J, with 18 bases between. The CDR3 is made up of 13 amino acids. As DNA, the CDR3 is TGTGCCAGCGCGACCAGCAGGGCAGGAGAGCAGTTCTTC. This encodes CASATSRAGEQFF.

The DNA for the CDR3 is TGTGCCTGGAGTGAGAACAGTTACACTGAAGCTTTCTTT. As protein: CAWSENSYTEAFF. The rearrangement links TRBV30 to TRBJ1-1; unclear D gene. Germline-derived CDR1 and CDR2 are GTSNPN and SVGIG (reference sequence). V was trimmed by 1 base and J by 3 bases, leaving 9 bases between them. The CDR3 is made up of 13 amino acids.

The chain links TRBV5-1 to TRBJ1-3; the D is unclear. The CDR3 runs to 16 residues. V was clipped by 0 bases and J by 0 bases, with 10 bases between them. CDR1 and CDR2 (germline): SGHRS, YFSETQ. CDR3 DNA: TGCGCCAGCAGCTTGGAGTCGGCAGGCTCTGGAAACACCATATATTTT. It translates to CASSLESAGSGNTIYF.

CDR3 residues: CASSLGGTRYEQYF. DNA of the CDR3: TGTGCCAGCAGCTTAGGCGGGACCCGGTACGAGCAGTACTTC. V gene TRBV7-2 combines with J gene TRBJ2-7; D is perhaps TRBD2 (6 bases). Trimming shortened V by 1 base and J by 4 bases, and 11 bases separated the two germline ends. Germline V gene data show CDR1 as SGHTA and CDR2 as FQGNSA. The CDR3 length is 14 residues.

The count of this clone is one. The V gene is TRBV7-9, the J gene TRBJ2-1, with 8 bases identical to TRBD2. V gave up 4 bases and J gave up 3 bases; unmatched junction bases: 8. The CDR3 covers 16 residues. Germline values: CDR1 SEHNR, CDR2 FQNEAQ (reference sequence). The CDR3 sequence is CASSSLGAGGYNEQFF. CDR3 sequence (DNA): TGTGCCAGCAGCTCCCTCGGGGCGGGGGGCTACAATGAGCAGTTCTTC.

V usage is TRBV5-1 and J usage is TRBJ1-5, with D maybe TRBD1 (5 bases). The CDR3 is 17 residues long. Trimming took 2 bases from V and 0 from J, leaving 15 bases between them. Looked up from germline, CDR1 is SGHRS and CDR2 is YFSETQ. In DNA, the CDR3 is TGCGCCAGCAGCTTAGGGGCGGTAAGGTATAGCAATCAGCCCCAGCATTTT. Its protein product is CASSLGAVRYSNQPQHF.

V is TRBV5-6 and J is TRBJ2-7; 7 positions match TRBD1. The CDR3 extends over 13 amino acids. V was clipped by 1 base and J by 7 bases; unmatched bases: 5. Germline CDR1 and CDR2: SGHDT and YYEEEE. The CDR3 DNA sequence: TGTGCCAGCAGCTTGAAGGGGGCTCGGGAGCAGTACTTC. Translating it yields CASSLKGAREQYF.

The chain is built from TRBV19 and TRBJ2-7; weak D call: TRBD1 (5 bases). Between the trimmed V and J ends, which lost 7 bases and 0 bases, there was a span of 13 bases. This CDR3 comprises 14 residues. Germline CDR1 reads LNHDA; CDR2 reads SQIVND (reference sequence). Written as DNA, the CDR3 is TGTGCCAGTACTCCAGGGTCGTTCTCCTACGAGCAGTACTTC. It translates to CASTPGSFSYEQYF.

J is TRBJ1-3 and V is TRBV5-5; the D is unclear. V lost 4 bases and J 0 bases, leaving 8 bases between the germline ends. The CDR3 loop spans 14 amino acids. From germline, CDR1 is SGHKS and CDR2 YYEKEE (reference sequence). The CDR3 spells CASSPFSSGNTIYF. CDR3 sequence (DNA): TGTGCCAGCAGCCCATTTTCCTCTGGAAACACCATATATTTT.

The chain combines TRBV23-1 with TRBJ1-6; TRBD1 agrees at 10 bases. TRBV23-1 is an open reading frame whose function is uncertain. CDR3 length equals 18 residues. With V trimmed by 1 base and J by 4 bases, 7 bases remained unmatched. CDR3 region: CASSQWGDRGIYNSPLHF. The CDR3 nucleotides read TGCGCCAGCAGTCAATGGGGGGACAGGGGAATTTATAATTCACCCCTCCACTTT.

This clone was detected a few times. CDR3 sequence reads: CASSFLRTNTEAFF. The CDR3 nucleotides read TGTGCCAGCAGTTTCCTACGCACCAACACTGAAGCTTTCTTT. The gene calls are TRBV27 and TRBJ1-1; D remains ambiguous. The CDR3 runs to 14 residues. Germline V gene data show CDR1 as MNHEY and CDR2 as SMNVEV (reference sequence). Trimming removed 3 bases from V and 2 bases from J, with 10 bases in between.

This chain uses TRBV18 with TRBJ1-1, with 10 nucleotides matching TRBD1. Germline trimming cut 3 bases from V and 7 bases from J; bases unmatched to any gene: 5. The CDR3 is 14 amino acids. Germline V lookup: CDR1 KGHSH, CDR2 LQKENI. The CDR3 DNA follows: TGTGCCAGCTCACCTTCCGGGACAGGGGTTGAAGCTTTCTTT. Amino acid sequence: CASSPSGTGVEAFF.

The chain uses TRBV11-3 and TRBJ2-5, with D possibly being TRBD2 (6 bases). The CDR3 has 14 amino acids. V was trimmed by 4 bases and J by 4 bases, leaving 13 bases between them. Germline CDR1 SGHNT, CDR2 YENEEA. CDR3 in amino acids: CASSSGWDLETQYF. The CDR3 nucleotides read TGTGCCAGCAGCTCCGGGTGGGACTTAGAGACCCAGTACTTC.